This T cell receptor (beta chain) was sequenced for a study of beta chain features in type 1 diabetes. Expressed TCRB transcripts were sequenced, since all the RNA that had been isolated was reverse transcribed. TCRdb keeps only in-frame clones here, not all; method: immunoSEQ multiplex PCR. The repertoire holds around 450,000 clones, with more than 9.5% as singletons. This clone appeared a few times. Its matching antigen is unknown. Other DNA sequences within the sample encode an identical CDR3. Study-level points and caveats: cDNA-based reads could over-represent cells with high TCR expression. Patients showed naive, central memory and Treg TCRB repertoires that appeared more similar than those of healthy donors. PCR, the amplification step, might favor shorter templates, equally in patients and controls.

Via CD45RO/CCR7/CD25/CD127/CD95/CD27, cells of the CD4+ naive, central memory, regulatory and stem cell-like memory subsets were sorted. Sequenced sample: naive CD4+ T cells from blood. This clonotype originated in a woman aged 18-29 years in good health.

CDR3 nucleotide sequence: TGTGCCAGCAGCTTAGGACAGCAAGAGACCCAGTACTTC. Translated, it gives CASSLGQQETQYF. The chain links TRBV11-3 to TRBJ2-5; the D gene is possibly TRBD1 (5 bases). V lost 1 base and J 2 bases, leaving 5 bases between the germline ends. Germline V gene lookup returns CDR1 SGHNT and CDR2 YENEEA. The CDR3 length is 13 residues.